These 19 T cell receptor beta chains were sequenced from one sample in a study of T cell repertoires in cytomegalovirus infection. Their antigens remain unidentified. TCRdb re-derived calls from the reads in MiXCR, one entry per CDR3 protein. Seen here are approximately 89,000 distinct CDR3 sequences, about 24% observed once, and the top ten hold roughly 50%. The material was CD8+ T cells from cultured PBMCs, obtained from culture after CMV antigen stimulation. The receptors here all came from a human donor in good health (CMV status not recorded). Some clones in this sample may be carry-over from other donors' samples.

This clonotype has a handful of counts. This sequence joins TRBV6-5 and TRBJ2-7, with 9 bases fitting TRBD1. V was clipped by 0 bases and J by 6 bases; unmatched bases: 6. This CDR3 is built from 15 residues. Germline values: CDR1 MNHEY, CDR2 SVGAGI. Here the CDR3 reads CASSYSGTGPGEQYF. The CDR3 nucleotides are TGTGCCAGCAGTTACTCGGGGACAGGGCCAGGCGAGCAGTACTTC.

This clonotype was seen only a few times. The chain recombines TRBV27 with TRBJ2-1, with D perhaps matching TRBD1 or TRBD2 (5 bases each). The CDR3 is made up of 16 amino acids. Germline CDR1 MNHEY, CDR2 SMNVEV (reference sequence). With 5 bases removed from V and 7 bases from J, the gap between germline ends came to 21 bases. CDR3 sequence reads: CASSPLGGGSLNEQFF. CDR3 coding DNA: TGTGCCAGCAGTCCTCTAGGTGGGGGAAGCCTTAATGAGCAGTTCTTC.

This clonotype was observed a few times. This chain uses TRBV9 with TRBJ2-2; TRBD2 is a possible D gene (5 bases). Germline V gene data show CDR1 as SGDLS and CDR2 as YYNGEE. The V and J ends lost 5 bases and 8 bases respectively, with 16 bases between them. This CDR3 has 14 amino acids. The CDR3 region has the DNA TGTGCCAGCAGGGCTCAGGAGGCTGGGGGGGAGCTGTTTTTT. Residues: CASRAQEAGGELFF.

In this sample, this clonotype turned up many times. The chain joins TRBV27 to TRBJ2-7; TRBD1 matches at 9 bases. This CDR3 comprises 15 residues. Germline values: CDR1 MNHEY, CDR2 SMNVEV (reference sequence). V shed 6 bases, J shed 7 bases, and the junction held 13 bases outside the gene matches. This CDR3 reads CASRPRGTGPTEQYF. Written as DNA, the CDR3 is TGTGCCAGCAGACCTCGGGGGACAGGGCCGACGGAGCAGTACTTC.

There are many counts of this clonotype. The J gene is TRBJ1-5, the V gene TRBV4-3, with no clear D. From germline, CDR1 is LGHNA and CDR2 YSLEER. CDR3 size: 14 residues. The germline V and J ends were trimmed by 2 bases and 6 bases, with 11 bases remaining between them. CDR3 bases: TGCGCCAGCAGCCAATCGGCATGGGGTCAGCCCCAGCATTTT. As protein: CASSQSAWGQPQHF.

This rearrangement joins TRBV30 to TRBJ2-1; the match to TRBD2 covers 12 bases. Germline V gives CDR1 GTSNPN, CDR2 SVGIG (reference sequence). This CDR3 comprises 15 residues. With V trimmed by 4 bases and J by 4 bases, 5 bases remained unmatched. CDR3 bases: TGTGCCTGGATCTCCGGGACTAGCGGGTACAATGAGCAGTTCTTC. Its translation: CAWISGTSGYNEQFF.

CDR3 protein: CASSPWGQADTQYF. For the CDR3, the DNA is TGTGCCAGCAGCCCTTGGGGGCAGGCGGATACGCAGTATTTT. The chain recombines TRBV6-2 or TRBV6-3 with TRBJ2-3; possible D gene TRBD1, 6 bases. Germline V CDR1 and CDR2: MNHEY, SVGEGT. Trimming removed 6 bases at V and 6 bases at J, with 16 bases between. CDR3 length equals 14 residues.

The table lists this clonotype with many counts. The CDR3 DNA reads as TGCGCCAGCAGCCAAGGGAGGGGGCGTTATACGCAGTATTTT. Its protein is CASSQGRGRYTQYF. This chain links TRBV4-3 with TRBJ2-3; possibly TRBD1 for D (7 bases). V lost 1 base and J lost 7, with 12 bases in between. The CDR3 covers 14 residues. Germline V gene data show CDR1 as LGHNA and CDR2 as YSLEER.

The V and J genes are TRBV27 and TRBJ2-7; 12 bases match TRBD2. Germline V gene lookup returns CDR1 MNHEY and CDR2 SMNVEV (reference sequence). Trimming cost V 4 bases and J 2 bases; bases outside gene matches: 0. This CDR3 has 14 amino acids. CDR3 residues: CASSWTSGTYEQYF. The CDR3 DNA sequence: TGTGCCAGCAGTTGGACTAGCGGGACCTACGAGCAGTACTTC.

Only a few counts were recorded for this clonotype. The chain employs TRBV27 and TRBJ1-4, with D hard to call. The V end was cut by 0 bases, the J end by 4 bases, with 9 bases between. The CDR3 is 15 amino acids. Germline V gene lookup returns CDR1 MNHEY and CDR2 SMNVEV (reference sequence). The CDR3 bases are TGTGCCAGCAGTTTATCGGACGCTTTTAATGAAAAACTGTTTTTT. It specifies CASSLSDAFNEKLFF.

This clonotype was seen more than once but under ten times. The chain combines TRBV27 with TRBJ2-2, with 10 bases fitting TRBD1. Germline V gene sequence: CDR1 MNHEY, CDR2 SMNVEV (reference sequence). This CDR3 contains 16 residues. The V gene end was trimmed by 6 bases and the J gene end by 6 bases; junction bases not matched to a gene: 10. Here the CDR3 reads CASRPSDRGTPGELFF. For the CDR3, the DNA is TGTGCCAGCAGGCCCTCGGACAGGGGGACGCCCGGGGAGCTGTTTTTT.

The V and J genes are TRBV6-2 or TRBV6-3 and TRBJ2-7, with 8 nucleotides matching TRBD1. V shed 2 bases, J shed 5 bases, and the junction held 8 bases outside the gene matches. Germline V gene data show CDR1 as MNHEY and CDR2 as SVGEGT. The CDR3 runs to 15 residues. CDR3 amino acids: CASSYLRQGSDEQYF. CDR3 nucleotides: TGTGCCAGCAGTTACCTGCGACAGGGGTCGGACGAGCAGTACTTC.

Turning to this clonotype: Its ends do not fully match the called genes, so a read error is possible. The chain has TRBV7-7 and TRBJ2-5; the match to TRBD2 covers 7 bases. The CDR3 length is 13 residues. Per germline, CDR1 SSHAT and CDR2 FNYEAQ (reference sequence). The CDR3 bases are TGTGCTAGCAGCATGGGACTATCGGAGACCCAGTACTTC. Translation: CASSMGLSETQYF.

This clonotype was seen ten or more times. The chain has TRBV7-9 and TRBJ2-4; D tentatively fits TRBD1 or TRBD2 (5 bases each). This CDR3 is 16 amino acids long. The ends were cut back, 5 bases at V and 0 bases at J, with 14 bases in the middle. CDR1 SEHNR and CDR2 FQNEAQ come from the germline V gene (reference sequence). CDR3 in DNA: TGTGCCAGCAGCAACACGGGGCCCCAAGCCAAAAACATTCAGTACTTC. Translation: CASSNTGPQAKNIQYF.

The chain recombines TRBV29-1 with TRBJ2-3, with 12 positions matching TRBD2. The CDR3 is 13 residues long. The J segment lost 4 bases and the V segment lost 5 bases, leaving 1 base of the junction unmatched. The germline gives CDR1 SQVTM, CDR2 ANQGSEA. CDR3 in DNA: TGCAGCGTTCTAGCGGGAGGGCCAGATACGCAGTATTTT. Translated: CSVLAGGPDTQYF.

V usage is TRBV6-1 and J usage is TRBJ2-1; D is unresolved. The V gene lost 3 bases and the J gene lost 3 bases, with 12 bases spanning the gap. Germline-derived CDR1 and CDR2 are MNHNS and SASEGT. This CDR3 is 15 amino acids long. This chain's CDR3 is CASSDRGQFYNEQFF. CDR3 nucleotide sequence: TGTGCCAGCAGTGATAGAGGCCAGTTCTACAATGAGCAGTTCTTC.

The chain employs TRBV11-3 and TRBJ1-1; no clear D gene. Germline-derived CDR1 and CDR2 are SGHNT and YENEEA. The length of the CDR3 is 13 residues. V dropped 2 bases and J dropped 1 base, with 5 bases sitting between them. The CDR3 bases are TGTGCCAGCAGCTTAAGGGAGAACACTGAAGCTTTCTTT. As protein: CASSLRENTEAFF.

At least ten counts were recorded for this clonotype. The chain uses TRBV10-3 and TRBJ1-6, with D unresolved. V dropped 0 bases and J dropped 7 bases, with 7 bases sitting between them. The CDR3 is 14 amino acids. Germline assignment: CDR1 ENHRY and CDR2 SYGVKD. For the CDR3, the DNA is TGTGCCATCAGTGAGTCTGGAACAAATTCACCCCTCCACTTT. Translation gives CAISESGTNSPLHF.

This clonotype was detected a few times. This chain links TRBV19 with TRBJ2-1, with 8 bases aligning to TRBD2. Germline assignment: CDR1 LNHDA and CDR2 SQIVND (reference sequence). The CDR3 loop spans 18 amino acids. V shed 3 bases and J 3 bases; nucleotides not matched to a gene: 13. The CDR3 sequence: CASSIGLAGLGFYNEQFF. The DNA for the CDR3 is TGTGCCAGTAGTATTGGGCTAGCGGGTCTGGGGTTCTACAATGAGCAGTTCTTC.